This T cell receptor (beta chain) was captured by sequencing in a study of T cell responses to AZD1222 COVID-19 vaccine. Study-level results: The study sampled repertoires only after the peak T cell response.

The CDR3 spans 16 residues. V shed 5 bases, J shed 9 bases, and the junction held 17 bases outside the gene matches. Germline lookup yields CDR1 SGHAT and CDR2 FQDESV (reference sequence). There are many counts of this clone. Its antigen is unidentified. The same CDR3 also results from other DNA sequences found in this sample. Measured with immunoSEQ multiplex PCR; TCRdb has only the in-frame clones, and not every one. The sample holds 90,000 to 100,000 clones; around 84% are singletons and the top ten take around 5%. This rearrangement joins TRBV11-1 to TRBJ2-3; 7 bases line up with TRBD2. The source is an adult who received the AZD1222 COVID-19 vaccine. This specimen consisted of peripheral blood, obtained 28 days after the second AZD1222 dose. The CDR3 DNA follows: TGTGCCAGCAGCCAGGCGGGCGGGGCGGGAGTAAGCACGCAGTATTTT. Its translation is CASSQAGGAGVSTQYF. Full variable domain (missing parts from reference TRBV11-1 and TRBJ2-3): EAEVAQSPRYKITEKSQAVAFWCDPISGHATLYWYRQILGQGPELLVQFQDESVVDDSQLPKDRFSAERLKGVDSTLKIQPAELGDSAMYLCASSQAGGAGVSTQYFGPGTRLTVL.